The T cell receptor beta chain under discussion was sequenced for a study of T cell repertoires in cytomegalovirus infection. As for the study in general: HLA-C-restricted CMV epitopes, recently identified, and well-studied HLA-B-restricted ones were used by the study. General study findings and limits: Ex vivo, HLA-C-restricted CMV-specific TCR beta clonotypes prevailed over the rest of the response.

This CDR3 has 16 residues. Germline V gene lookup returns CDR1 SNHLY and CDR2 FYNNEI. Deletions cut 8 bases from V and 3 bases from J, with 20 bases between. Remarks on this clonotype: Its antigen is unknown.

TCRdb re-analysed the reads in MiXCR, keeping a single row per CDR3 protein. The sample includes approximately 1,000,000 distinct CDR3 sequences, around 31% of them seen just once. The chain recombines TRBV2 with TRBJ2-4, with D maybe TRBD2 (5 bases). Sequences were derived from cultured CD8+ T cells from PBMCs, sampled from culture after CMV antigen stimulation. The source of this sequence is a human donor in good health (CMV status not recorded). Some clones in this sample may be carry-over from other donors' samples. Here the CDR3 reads CASLGRESTGKNIQYF. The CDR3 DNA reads TGTGCCAGCCTCGGCCGGGAATCTACGGGCAAAAACATTCAGTACTTC.